This T cell receptor beta chain was recorded in a study of shared clonotypes between healthy human individuals. Study donors comprised healthy, HIV-negative adults devoid of recent acute infection or vaccination. Adult Caucasians living in Nashville, Tennessee made up all of the donors. Germline CDR1 is SGHVS and CDR2 is FQNEAQ. The CDR3 has 15 residues. Trimming shortened V by 5 bases and J by 0 bases, and 12 bases separated the two germline ends. This was a deep-level run. Sequencing was performed with immunoSEQ multiplex PCR; in TCRdb, only in-frame clones are kept and a portion is missing. The table includes about 680,000 clones, about two thirds detected once.

This TCR was recovered from a woman in her 30s in good health. The source material was memory CD4+ T cells sorted from blood. Subset in this sample: CD45RA-negative fraction. The chain combines TRBV7-8 with TRBJ2-3; D gene unclear. The CDR3, as DNA: TGTGCCAGCAGCACATGGACGGATAGCACAGATACGCAGTATTTT. As protein: CASSTWTDSTDTQYF.